This T cell receptor (beta chain) was sequenced in a study of human thymus T cells. Infants served as donors; they were healthy and Finnish and were having corrective surgery for congenital heart defects. All available leukocytes, rather than a set cell count, yielded the blood DNA. CDR3 length: 16 amino acids. V was pared by 4 bases and J by 4 bases, with 3 bases of the junction left unmatched. Germline-derived CDR1 and CDR2 are MNHNS and SASEGT. Some clones are missing from TCRdb's copy, which holds only in-frame ones; the method was immunoSEQ multiplex PCR. The sample carries 40,000 to 55,000 clones, about 93% recorded once.

The chain is built from TRBV6-1 and TRBJ2-3; 15 nucleotides match TRBD2. The sequence derives from a boy under two years old with a congenital heart defect but otherwise immunologically healthy. The sample consisted of blood. The CDR3 sequence is CASSAGLAGGSDTQYF. Here the CDR3 DNA reads TGTGCCAGCAGTGCAGGACTAGCGGGGGGGTCAGATACGCAGTATTTT.